This T cell receptor (beta chain) derives from a study of response to subunit inactivated influenza vaccine. General study findings and limits: Few new T cells, the authors suggested, are recruited by each seasonal influenza vaccination.

TCRdb recomputed calls from the RT-PCR reads with MiXCR, one row per CDR3 protein. The sample yields hundreds of thousands of distinct CDR3 sequences, 7.5% to 8.5% seen once. Trimming pared 1 base from V and 5 bases from J, leaving 11 bases between. This CDR3 contains 14 residues. This clonotype was observed a few times. Its target is unknown. This chain joins TRBV12-3 or TRBV12-4 and TRBJ1-2, with a tentative D call TRBD1 (6 bases). The sequence came from a man between 50 and 75 years old who received an inactivated influenza vaccine. This material consisted of PBMCs from blood, taken around 2 years after vaccination. CDR3 in amino acids: CASSLEWTEYGYTF. The CDR3 nucleotides read TGTGCCAGCAGTTTAGAGTGGACAGAGTATGGCTACACCTTC.